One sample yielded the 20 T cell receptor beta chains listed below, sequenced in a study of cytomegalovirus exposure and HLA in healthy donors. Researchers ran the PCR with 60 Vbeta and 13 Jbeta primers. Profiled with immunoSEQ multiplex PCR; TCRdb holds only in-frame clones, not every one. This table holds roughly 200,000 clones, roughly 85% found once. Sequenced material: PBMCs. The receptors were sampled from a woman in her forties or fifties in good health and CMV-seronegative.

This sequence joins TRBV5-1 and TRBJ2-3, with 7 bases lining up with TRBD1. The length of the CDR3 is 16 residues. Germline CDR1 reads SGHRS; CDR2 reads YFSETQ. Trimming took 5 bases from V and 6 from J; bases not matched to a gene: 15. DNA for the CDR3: TGCGCCAGCAGGTTAACAGGGGCTTCATCTTTTGATACGCAGTATTTT. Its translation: CASRLTGASSFDTQYF.

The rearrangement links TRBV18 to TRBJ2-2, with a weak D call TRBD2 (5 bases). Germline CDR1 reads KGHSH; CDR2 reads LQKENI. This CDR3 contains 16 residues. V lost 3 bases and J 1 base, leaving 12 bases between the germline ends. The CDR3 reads CASSPTPRGNTGELFF. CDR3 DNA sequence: TGTGCCAGCTCACCTACCCCCCGGGGGAACACCGGGGAGCTGTTTTTT.

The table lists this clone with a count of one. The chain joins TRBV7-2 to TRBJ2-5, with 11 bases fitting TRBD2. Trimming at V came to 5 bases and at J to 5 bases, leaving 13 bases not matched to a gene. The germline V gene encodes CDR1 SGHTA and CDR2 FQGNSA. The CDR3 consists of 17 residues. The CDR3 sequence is CASSPGGLAGGLETQYF. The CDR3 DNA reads TGTGCCAGCAGCCCGGGAGGGCTAGCGGGAGGCTTGGAGACCCAGTACTTC.

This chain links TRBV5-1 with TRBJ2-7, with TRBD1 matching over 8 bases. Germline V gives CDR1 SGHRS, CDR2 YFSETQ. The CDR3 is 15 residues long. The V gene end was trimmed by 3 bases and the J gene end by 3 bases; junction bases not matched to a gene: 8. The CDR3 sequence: CASSYGPGTGYEQYF. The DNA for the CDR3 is TGCGCCAGCAGCTACGGACCCGGGACAGGCTACGAGCAGTACTTC.

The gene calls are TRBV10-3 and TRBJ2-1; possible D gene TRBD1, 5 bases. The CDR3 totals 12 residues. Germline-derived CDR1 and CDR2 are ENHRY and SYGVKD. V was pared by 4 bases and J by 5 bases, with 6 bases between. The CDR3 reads CAISGQNNEQFF. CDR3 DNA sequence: TGTGCCATCAGTGGACAGAACAATGAGCAGTTCTTC.

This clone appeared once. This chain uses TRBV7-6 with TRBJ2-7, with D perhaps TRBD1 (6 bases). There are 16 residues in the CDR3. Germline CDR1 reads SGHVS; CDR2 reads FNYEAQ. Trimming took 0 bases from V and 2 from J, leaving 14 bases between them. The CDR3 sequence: CASSLAGPGATYEQYF. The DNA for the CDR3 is TGTGCCAGCAGCTTAGCGGGGCCAGGGGCCACCTACGAGCAGTACTTC. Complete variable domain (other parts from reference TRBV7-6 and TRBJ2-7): GAGVSQSPRYKVTKRGQDVALRCDPISGHVSLYWYRQALGQGPEFLTYFNYEAQQDKSGLPNDRFSAERPEGSISTLTIQRTEQRDSAMYRCASSLAGPGATYEQYFGPGTRLTVT.

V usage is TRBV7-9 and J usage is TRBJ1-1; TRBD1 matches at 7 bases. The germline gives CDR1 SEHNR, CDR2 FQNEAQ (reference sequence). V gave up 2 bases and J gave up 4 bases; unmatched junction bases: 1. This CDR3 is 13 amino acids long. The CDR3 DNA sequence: TGTGCCAGCAGCTTAACAGGGGTCACTGAAGCTTTCTTT. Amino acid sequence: CASSLTGVTEAFF.

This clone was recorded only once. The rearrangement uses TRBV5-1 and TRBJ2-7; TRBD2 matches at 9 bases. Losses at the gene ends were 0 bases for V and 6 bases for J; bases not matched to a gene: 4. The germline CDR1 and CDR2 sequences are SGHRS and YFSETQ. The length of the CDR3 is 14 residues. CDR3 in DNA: TGCGCCAGCAGCTTGGTAGCGGGAGCTGGCGAGCAGTACTTC. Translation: CASSLVAGAGEQYF.

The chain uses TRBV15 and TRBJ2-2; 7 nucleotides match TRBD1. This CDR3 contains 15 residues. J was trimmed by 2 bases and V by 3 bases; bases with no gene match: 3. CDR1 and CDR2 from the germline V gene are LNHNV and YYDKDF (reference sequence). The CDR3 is CATSSRQGNTGELFF. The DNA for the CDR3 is TGTGCCACCAGCAGTCGACAGGGAAACACCGGGGAGCTGTTTTTT.

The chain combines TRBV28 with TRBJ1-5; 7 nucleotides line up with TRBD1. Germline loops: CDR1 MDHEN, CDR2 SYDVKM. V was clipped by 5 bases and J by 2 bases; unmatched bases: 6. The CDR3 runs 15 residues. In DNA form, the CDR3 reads TGTGCCAGCAGTCGCCGGGACAGAGGCAATCAGCCCCAGCATTTT. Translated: CASSRRDRGNQPQHF.

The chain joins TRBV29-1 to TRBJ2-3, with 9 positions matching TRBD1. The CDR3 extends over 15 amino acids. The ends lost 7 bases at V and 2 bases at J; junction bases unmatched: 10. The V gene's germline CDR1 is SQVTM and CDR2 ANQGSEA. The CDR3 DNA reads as TGCAGCGCCTGGGATGGGACAGGGAACACAGATACGCAGTATTTT. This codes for CSAWDGTGNTDTQYF.

In DNA form, the CDR3 reads TGTGCCAGCAGTTTAGCCAGACGCGGTACGAGATACGAGCAGTACTTC. Residues: CASSLARRGTRYEQYF. J is TRBJ2-7 and V is TRBV6-5; D not resolved. The germline V and J ends were trimmed by 4 bases and 4 bases, with 20 bases remaining between them. Per the germline V gene, CDR1 is MNHEY and CDR2 is SVGAGI. There are 16 residues in the CDR3.

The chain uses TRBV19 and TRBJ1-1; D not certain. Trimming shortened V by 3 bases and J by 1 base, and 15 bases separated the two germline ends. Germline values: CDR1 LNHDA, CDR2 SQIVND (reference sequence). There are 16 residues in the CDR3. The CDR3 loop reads CASSIGGQASNTEAFF. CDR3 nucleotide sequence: TGTGCCAGTAGTATTGGTGGGCAGGCGTCGAACACTGAAGCTTTCTTT.

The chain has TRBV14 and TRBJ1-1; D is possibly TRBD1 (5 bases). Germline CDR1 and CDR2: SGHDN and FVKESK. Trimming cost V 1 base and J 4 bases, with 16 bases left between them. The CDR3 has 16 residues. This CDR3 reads CASSQARGVGGTEAFF. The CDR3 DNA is TGTGCCAGCAGCCAAGCGCGGGGGGTGGGGGGCACTGAAGCTTTCTTT.

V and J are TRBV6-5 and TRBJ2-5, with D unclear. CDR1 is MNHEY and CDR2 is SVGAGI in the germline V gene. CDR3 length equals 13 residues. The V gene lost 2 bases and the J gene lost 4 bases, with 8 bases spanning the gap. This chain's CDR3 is CASSYDRRETQYF. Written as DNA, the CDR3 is TGTGCCAGCAGTTACGATAGGAGAGAGACCCAGTACTTC.

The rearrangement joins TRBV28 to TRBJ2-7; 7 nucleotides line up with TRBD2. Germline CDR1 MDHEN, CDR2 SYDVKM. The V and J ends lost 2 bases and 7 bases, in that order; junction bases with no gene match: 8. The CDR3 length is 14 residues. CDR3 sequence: CASSLTGGSGEQYF. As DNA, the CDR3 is TGTGCCAGCAGTTTAACGGGAGGTTCGGGGGAGCAGTACTTC. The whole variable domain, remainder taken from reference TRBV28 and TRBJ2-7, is DVKVTQSSRYLVKRTGEKVFLECVQDMDHENMFWYRQDPGLGLRLIYFSYDVKMKEKGDIPEGYSVSREKKERFSLILESASTNQTSMYLCASSLTGGSGEQYFGPGTRLTVT.

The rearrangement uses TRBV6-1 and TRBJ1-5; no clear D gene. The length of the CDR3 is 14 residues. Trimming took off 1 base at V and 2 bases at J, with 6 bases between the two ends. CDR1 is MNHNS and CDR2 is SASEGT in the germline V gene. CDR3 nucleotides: TGTGCCAGCAGTGAAGAGGGAGGCAATCAGCCCCAGCATTTT. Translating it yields CASSEEGGNQPQHF.

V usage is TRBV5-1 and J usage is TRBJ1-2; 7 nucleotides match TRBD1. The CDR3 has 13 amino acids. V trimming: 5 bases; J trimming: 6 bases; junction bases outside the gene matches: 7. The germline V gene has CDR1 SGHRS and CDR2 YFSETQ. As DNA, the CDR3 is TGCGCCAGCAGTGACGGGACAGATGATGGCTACACCTTC. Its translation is CASSDGTDDGYTF.

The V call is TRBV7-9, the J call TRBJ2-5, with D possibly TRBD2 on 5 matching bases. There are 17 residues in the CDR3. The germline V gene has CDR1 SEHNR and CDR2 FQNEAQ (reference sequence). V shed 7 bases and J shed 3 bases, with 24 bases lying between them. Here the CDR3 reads CASNKGDSPGSKETQYF. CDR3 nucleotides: TGTGCCAGCAACAAGGGTGACTCGCCGGGGTCAAAAGAGACCCAGTACTTC.

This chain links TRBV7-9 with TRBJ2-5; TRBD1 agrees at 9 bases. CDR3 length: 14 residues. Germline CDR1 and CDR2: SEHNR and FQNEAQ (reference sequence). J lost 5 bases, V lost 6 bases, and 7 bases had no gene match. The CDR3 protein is CASSQTGGAETQYF. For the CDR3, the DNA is TGTGCCAGCAGTCAAACAGGGGGCGCGGAGACCCAGTACTTC.